Listed below are T cell receptor beta chains from one sample, sequenced in a study of blood T cell repertoires in COVID-19. Using immunoSEQ multiplex PCR, the repertoire was profiled, and TCRdb retains in-frame clones only, with some absent. The sample holds 100,000 or so clones, approximately 92% seen once. The sample was peripheral blood. The receptors were sampled from a woman aged 45 to 65 with COVID-19, enrolled during active disease. The CDR3 runs from the conserved cysteine through the conserved F or W. D genes are given only for firm matches. Clone size appears in some rows only: once, few, many, or a class for an expanded clone.

j_gene: TRBJ2-1; v_gene: TRBV19; abundance: .; d_gene: .; CDR3aa: CASSQGWVNEQFF; CDR3nt: TGTGCCAGTAGCCAGGGTTGGGTCAATGAGCAGTTCTTC
j_gene: TRBJ1-2; v_gene: TRBV27; abundance: few; d_gene: TRBD1; CDR3aa: CASSVQGANYGYTF; CDR3nt: TGTGCCAGCAGTGTGCAGGGGGCTAACTATGGCTACACCTTC
j_gene: TRBJ1-5; v_gene: TRBV27; abundance: .; d_gene: .; CDR3aa: CASSLEVGFDQPQHF; CDR3nt: TGTGCCAGCAGTTTAGAGGTTGGATTCGATCAGCCCCAGCATTTT
j_gene: TRBJ1-1; v_gene: TRBV19; abundance: .; d_gene: .; CDR3aa: CASSKGQTNTEAFF; CDR3nt: TGTGCCAGTAGTAAGGGACAAACTAACACTGAAGCTTTCTTT
j_gene: TRBJ2-1; v_gene: TRBV3-1/TRBV3-2; abundance: .; d_gene: TRBD2; CDR3aa: CASSRSSGGYNEQFF; CDR3nt: TGTGCCAGCAGCCGGTCTAGCGGGGGGTACAATGAGCAGTTCTTC
j_gene: TRBJ1-3; v_gene: TRBV2; abundance: .; d_gene: .; CDR3aa: CASRAGADSGNTIYF; CDR3nt: TGTGCCAGCAGGGCGGGGGCCGACTCTGGAAACACCATATATTTT
j_gene: TRBJ2-7; v_gene: TRBV4-1; abundance: .; d_gene: .; CDR3aa: CASSQVGTNSYEQYF; CDR3nt: TGCGCCAGCAGCCAGGTCGGTACGAACTCCTACGAGCAGTACTTC
j_gene: TRBJ1-5; v_gene: TRBV30; abundance: .; d_gene: .; CDR3aa: CAWSEPGDQPQHF; CDR3nt: TGTGCCTGGAGCGAACCCGGGGATCAGCCCCAGCATTTT
j_gene: TRBJ1-5; v_gene: TRBV9; abundance: .; d_gene: .; CDR3aa: CASSVDAGQPQHF; CDR3nt: TGTGCCAGCAGCGTAGACGCGGGTCAGCCCCAGCATTTT
j_gene: TRBJ2-5; v_gene: TRBV4-1; abundance: .; d_gene: .; CDR3aa: CASSQGDSRETQYF; CDR3nt: TGCGCCAGCAGCCAGGGGGACTCGCGGGAGACCCAGTACTTC
j_gene: TRBJ2-1; v_gene: TRBV24-1; abundance: .; d_gene: TRBD2; CDR3aa: CATSDFAGDEQFF; CDR3nt: TGTGCCACCAGTGATTTTGCGGGAGATGAGCAGTTCTTC
j_gene: TRBJ1-1; v_gene: TRBV2; abundance: once; d_gene: .; CDR3aa: CASSVVTNTEAFF; CDR3nt: TGTGCCAGCAGTGTAGTTACCAACACTGAAGCTTTCTTT
j_gene: TRBJ2-3; v_gene: TRBV9; abundance: .; d_gene: .; CDR3aa: CASSLRGWNPSTDTQYF; CDR3nt: TGTGCCAGCAGCCTAAGGGGCTGGAATCCTAGCACAGATACGCAGTATTTT
j_gene: TRBJ1-3; v_gene: TRBV5-4; abundance: .; d_gene: .; CDR3aa: CASSPDGGGLNTIYF; CDR3nt: TGTGCCAGCAGCCCCGACGGGGGAGGGTTGAACACCATATATTTT
j_gene: TRBJ1-2; v_gene: TRBV11-2; abundance: few; d_gene: .; CDR3aa: CASSPVDSSGGYTF; CDR3nt: TGTGCCAGCAGCCCCGTGGACAGCTCAGGGGGCTACACCTTC
j_gene: TRBJ2-3; v_gene: TRBV19; abundance: .; d_gene: TRBD1; CDR3aa: CASSISGGSTDTQYF; CDR3nt: TGTGCCAGTAGTATATCAGGGGGTAGCACAGATACGCAGTATTTT
j_gene: TRBJ2-4; v_gene: TRBV15; abundance: .; d_gene: TRBD1; CDR3aa: CATSAEAGGAWGKNIQYF; CDR3nt: TGTGCCACCAGCGCTGAGGCAGGGGGCGCGTGGGGCAAAAACATTCAGTACTTC
j_gene: TRBJ1-2; v_gene: TRBV27; abundance: .; d_gene: .; CDR3aa: CASSNGHTEYGYTF; CDR3nt: TGTGCCAGCAGTAACGGACATACGGAATATGGCTACACCTTC
j_gene: TRBJ2-2; v_gene: TRBV6-6; abundance: .; d_gene: .; CDR3aa: CASSLRWELFF; CDR3nt: TGTGCCAGCAGTTTACGGTGGGAGCTGTTTTTT
j_gene: TRBJ1-1; v_gene: TRBV19; abundance: .; d_gene: .; CDR3aa: CASRRDEAFF; CDR3nt: TGTGCCAGCCGTCGCGATGAAGCTTTCTTT
j_gene: TRBJ2-7; v_gene: TRBV4-3; abundance: .; d_gene: .; CDR3aa: CASSQAGTPTYEQYF; CDR3nt: TGCGCCAGCAGCCAAGCCGGGACACCGACCTACGAGCAGTACTTC
j_gene: TRBJ1-2; v_gene: TRBV27; abundance: .; d_gene: TRBD1; CDR3aa: CASSRTGGSRNYGYTF; CDR3nt: TGTGCCAGCAGTCGGACAGGGGGCTCAAGGAACTATGGCTACACCTTC
j_gene: TRBJ1-1; v_gene: TRBV10-3; abundance: .; d_gene: .; CDR3aa: CAIKGTNTEAFF; CDR3nt: TGTGCCATCAAAGGGACTAACACTGAAGCTTTCTTT
j_gene: TRBJ1-2; v_gene: TRBV2; abundance: .; d_gene: TRBD1; CDR3aa: CASRNAVIDRGNYGYTF; CDR3nt: TGTGCCAGCAGAAATGCTGTAATAGACAGGGGCAACTATGGCTACACCTTC
j_gene: TRBJ1-1; v_gene: TRBV5-1; abundance: .; d_gene: TRBD1; CDR3aa: CASSLDRVTEAFF; CDR3nt: TGCGCCAGCAGTTTAGACAGGGTCACTGAAGCTTTCTTT
j_gene: TRBJ2-1; v_gene: TRBV7-8; abundance: .; d_gene: TRBD2; CDR3aa: CASSPDLAGPDEQFF; CDR3nt: TGTGCCAGCAGCCCCGACTTAGCGGGGCCGGATGAGCAGTTCTTC
j_gene: TRBJ2-7; v_gene: TRBV28; abundance: .; d_gene: TRBD1; CDR3aa: CASTRDRGFHEQYF; CDR3nt: TGTGCCAGCACCCGGGACAGGGGTTTCCACGAGCAGTACTTC
j_gene: TRBJ1-6; v_gene: TRBV5-4; abundance: once; d_gene: TRBD1; CDR3aa: CASSLALGQGSPLHF; CDR3nt: TGTGCCAGCAGCTTGGCTCTGGGACAGGGGTCACCCCTCCACTTT
j_gene: TRBJ2-2; v_gene: TRBV12-5; abundance: .; d_gene: .; CDR3aa: CASGLIPGSNTGELFF; CDR3nt: TGTGCTAGTGGTTTGATTCCGGGGTCGAACACCGGGGAGCTGTTTTTT
j_gene: TRBJ1-2; v_gene: TRBV9; abundance: .; d_gene: TRBD1; CDR3aa: CASSGALLGQGDGYTF; CDR3nt: TGTGCCAGCAGCGGCGCGCTCCTGGGACAGGGAGATGGCTACACCTTC
j_gene: TRBJ1-4; v_gene: TRBV12-3/TRBV12-4; abundance: .; d_gene: .; CDR3aa: CASKGGPNEKLFF; CDR3nt: TGTGCCAGCAAGGGGGGGCCTAATGAAAAACTGTTTTTT
j_gene: TRBJ1-2; v_gene: TRBV7-9; abundance: .; d_gene: .; CDR3aa: CASSPPGSGYGYTF; CDR3nt: TGTGCCAGCAGCCCACCAGGGTCTGGCTATGGCTACACCTTC
j_gene: TRBJ1-4; v_gene: TRBV30; abundance: .; d_gene: TRBD1; CDR3aa: CAWSPGQSGKKLFF; CDR3nt: TGTGCCTGGAGTCCGGGACAGTCGGGGAAAAAACTGTTTTTT
j_gene: TRBJ2-5; v_gene: TRBV21-1; abundance: .; d_gene: .; CDR3aa: CASSPRGVAGGGKQETQYF; CDR3nt: TGTGCCAGCAGCCCCAGGGGGGTAGCGGGGGGTGGGAAACAAGAGACCCAGTACTTC
j_gene: TRBJ1-2; v_gene: TRBV27; abundance: .; d_gene: .; CDR3aa: CASSSPGTNYGYTF; CDR3nt: TGTGCCAGCAGTTCCCCCGGGACAAATTATGGCTACACCTTC
j_gene: TRBJ1-1; v_gene: TRBV2; abundance: .; d_gene: TRBD1; CDR3aa: CAVNREYRGQEAFF; CDR3nt: TGTGCCGTCAATAGGGAATACAGGGGGCAGGAAGCTTTCTTT
j_gene: TRBJ1-4; v_gene: TRBV18; abundance: .; d_gene: .; CDR3aa: CASSPRVPPNEKLFF; CDR3nt: TGTGCCAGCTCACCACGCGTTCCACCTAATGAAAAACTGTTTTTT
j_gene: TRBJ2-7; v_gene: TRBV7-2; abundance: .; d_gene: TRBD2; CDR3aa: CASSLIAGGSSYEQYF; CDR3nt: TGTGCCAGCAGCTTAATAGCGGGGGGGAGCTCCTACGAGCAGTACTTC
j_gene: TRBJ1-1; v_gene: TRBV5-1; abundance: .; d_gene: .; CDR3aa: CASRTEPGVGEAFF; CDR3nt: TGCGCCAGCAGAACCGAGCCGGGGGTTGGTGAAGCTTTCTTT
j_gene: TRBJ2-7; v_gene: TRBV6-2/TRBV6-3; abundance: .; d_gene: TRBD2; CDR3aa: CASSWDYQSSYEQYF; CDR3nt: TGTGCCAGCAGTTGGGACTACCAAAGCTCCTACGAGCAGTACTTC